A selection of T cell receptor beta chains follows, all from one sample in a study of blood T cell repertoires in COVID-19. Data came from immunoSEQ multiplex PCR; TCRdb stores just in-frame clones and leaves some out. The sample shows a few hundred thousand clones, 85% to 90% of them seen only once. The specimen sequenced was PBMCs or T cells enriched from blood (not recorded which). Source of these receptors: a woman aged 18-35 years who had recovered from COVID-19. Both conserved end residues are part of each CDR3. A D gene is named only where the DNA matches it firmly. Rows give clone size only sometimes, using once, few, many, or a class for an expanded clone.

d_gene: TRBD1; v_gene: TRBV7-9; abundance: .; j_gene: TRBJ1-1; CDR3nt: TGTGCCAGCAGCCTCCAACAGGGGGGCACTGAAGCTTTCTTT; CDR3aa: CASSLQQGGTEAFF
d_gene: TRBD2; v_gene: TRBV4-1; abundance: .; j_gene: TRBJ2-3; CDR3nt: TGCGCCAGCAGCCTCACAGCGGGGGGAAGCACAGATACGCAGTATTTT; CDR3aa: CASSLTAGGSTDTQYF
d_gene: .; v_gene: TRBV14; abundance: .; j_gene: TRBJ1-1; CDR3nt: TGTGCCAGCAGCCCATTCGGGAGGAACACTGAAGCTTTCTTT; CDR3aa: CASSPFGRNTEAFF
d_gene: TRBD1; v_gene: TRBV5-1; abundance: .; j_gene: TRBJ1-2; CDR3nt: TGCGCCAGCAGCTCGGGACAGGGTGATGGCTACACCTTC; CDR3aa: CASSSGQGDGYTF
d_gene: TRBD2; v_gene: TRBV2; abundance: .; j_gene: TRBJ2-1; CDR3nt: TGTGCCAGCAGTGGCCACACTAGCGGGGGGCTAAATGAGCAGTTCTTC; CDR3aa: CASSGHTSGGLNEQFF
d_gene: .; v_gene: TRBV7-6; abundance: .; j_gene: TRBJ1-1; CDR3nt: TGTGCCAGCAGCTTAGCCCCAGGGATCCCTGAAGCTTTCTTT; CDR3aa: CASSLAPGIPEAFF
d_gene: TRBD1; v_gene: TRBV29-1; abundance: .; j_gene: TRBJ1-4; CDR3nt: TGCAGCGTCAGACAGGGGAAGGAAAATGAAAAACTGTTTTTT; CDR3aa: CSVRQGKENEKLFF
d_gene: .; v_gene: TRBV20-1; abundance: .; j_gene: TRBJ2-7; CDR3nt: TGCAGTGCTAGAGTTGCAGGCGAGCAGTACTTC; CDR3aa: CSARVAGEQYF
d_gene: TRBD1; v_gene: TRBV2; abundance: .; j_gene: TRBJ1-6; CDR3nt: TGTGCCAGCAGAGGACAGGGGGCGGGTAATTCACCCCTCCACTTT; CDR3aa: CASRGQGAGNSPLHF
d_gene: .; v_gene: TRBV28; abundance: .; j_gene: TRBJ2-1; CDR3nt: TGTGCCAGTTCAAAGTACCGGACAAGCTCCTACAATGAGCAGTTCTTC; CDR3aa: CASSKYRTSSYNEQFF
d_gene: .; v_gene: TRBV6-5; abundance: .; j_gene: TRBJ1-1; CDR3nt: TGTGCCAGCAAACCACAGGTGAACACTGAAGCTTTCTTT; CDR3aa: CASKPQVNTEAFF
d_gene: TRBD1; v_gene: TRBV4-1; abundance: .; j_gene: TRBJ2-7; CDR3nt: TGCGCCAGCAGCCAAGGGGACAGGAGCTACGAGCAGTACTTC; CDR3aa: CASSQGDRSYEQYF
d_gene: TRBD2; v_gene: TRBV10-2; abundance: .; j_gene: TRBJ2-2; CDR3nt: TGCGCCAGCGGACTAGCGGGCCGGGACGGGGAGCTGTTTTTT; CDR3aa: CASGLAGRDGELFF
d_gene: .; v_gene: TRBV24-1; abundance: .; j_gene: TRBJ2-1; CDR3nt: TGTGCCACCAGTGATTTGCAGAGCGGAAAGTACAATGAGCAGTTCTTC; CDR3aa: CATSDLQSGKYNEQFF
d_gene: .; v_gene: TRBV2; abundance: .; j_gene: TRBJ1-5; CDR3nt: TGTGCCAGCAGCGCGACAGGTACTCAGCCCCAGCATTTT; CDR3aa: CASSATGTQPQHF
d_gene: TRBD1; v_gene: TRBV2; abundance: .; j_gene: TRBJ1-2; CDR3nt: TGTGCCAGCAGTGGGACAGGGGATATGGGCTATGGCTACACCTTC; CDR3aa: CASSGTGDMGYGYTF
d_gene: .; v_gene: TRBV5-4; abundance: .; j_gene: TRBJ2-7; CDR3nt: TGTGCCAGCAGCCAACCGCCGGGGGGCGAAGGGGAGCAGTACTTC; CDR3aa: CASSQPPGGEGEQYF
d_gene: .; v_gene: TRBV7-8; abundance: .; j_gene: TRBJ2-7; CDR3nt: TGTGCCAGCAGCTTACTTTGGGGAGGCCACGAGCAGTACTTC; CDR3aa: CASSLLWGGHEQYF
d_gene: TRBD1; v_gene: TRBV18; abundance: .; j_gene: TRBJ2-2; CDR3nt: TGTGCCAGCTCACCATTGGGACAGGGGGACACCGGGGAGCTGTTTTTT; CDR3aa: CASSPLGQGDTGELFF
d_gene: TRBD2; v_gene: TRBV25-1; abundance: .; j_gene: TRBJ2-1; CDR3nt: TGTGCCAGCAGTGGGGGACTAGCGGGGGGTAATGAGCAGTTCTTC; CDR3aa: CASSGGLAGGNEQFF
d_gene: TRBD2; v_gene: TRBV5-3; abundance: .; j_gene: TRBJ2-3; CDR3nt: TGTGCCAGAAGCTTGGGACTAGCGGTGCCGGATACGCAGTATTTT; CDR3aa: CARSLGLAVPDTQYF
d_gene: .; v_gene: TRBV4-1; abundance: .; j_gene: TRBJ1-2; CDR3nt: TGCGCCAGCAGCCAAGAGGTGGGGCGTCCCTATGGCTACACCTTC; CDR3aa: CASSQEVGRPYGYTF
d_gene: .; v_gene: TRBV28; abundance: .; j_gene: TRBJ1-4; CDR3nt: TGTGCCAGCAGTTCCCTGGGGGAGGAAGTTTATGAAAAACTGTTTTTT; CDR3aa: CASSSLGEEVYEKLFF
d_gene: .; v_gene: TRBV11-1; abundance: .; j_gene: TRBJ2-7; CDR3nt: TGTGCCAGCAGCACCCGGGACTCTTCCTACGAGCAGTACTTC; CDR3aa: CASSTRDSSYEQYF
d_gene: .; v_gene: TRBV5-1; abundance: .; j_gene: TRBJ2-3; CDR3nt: TGCGCCAGCAGCTTGGTTACGGGAAGCACAGATACGCAGTATTTT; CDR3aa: CASSLVTGSTDTQYF
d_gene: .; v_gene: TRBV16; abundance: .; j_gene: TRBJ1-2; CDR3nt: TGTGCCAGCAGCCATCTGACAGAATATGGCTACACCTTC; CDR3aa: CASSHLTEYGYTF
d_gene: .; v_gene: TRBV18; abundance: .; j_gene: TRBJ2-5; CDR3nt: TGTGCCAGCTCACCAGTCGGCGGGGAGACCCAGTACTTC; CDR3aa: CASSPVGGETQYF
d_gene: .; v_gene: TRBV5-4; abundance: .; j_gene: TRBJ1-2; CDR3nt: TGTGCCAGCAGCACGGATAGACAGTATGGCTACACCTTC; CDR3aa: CASSTDRQYGYTF
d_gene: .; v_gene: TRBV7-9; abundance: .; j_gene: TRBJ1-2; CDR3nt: TGTGCCAGCAGCTTAGCCCCCAGGGGTGACAACTATGGCTACACCTTC; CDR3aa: CASSLAPRGDNYGYTF
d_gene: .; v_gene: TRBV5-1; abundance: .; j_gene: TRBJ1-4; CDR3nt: TGCGCCAGCAGCTTGGCTGGGGCGACTAATGAAAAACTGTTTTTT; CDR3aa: CASSLAGATNEKLFF
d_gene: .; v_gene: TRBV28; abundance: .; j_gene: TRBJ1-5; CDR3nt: TGTGCCAGCAGTTTAATGGGGCTTAGCAATCAGCCCCAGCATTTT; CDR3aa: CASSLMGLSNQPQHF
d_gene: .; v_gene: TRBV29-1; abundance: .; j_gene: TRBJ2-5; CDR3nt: TGCAGCGTTGAAGGGAGACTAGAAGTGACCCAGTACTTC; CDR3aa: CSVEGRLEVTQYF
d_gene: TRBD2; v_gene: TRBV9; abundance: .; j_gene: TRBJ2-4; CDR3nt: TGTGCCAGCAGCGTAGGGGGAGGGTTATCCAAAAACATTCAGTACTTC; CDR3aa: CASSVGGGLSKNIQYF
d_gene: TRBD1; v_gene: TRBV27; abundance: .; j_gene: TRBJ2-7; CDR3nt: TGTGCCAGCAGTCCATGGACAGGGATGGACTACGAGCAGTACTTC; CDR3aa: CASSPWTGMDYEQYF
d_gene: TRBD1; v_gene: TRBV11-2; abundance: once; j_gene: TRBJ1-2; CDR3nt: TGTGCCAGCAGCCCTCCGACAGGGGGCGACTATGGCTACACCTTC; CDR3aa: CASSPPTGGDYGYTF
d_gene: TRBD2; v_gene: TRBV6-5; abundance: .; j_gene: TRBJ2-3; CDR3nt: TGTGCCAGCACCCCGGTTAGCGGGGGAGATACGCAGTATTTT; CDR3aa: CASTPVSGGDTQYF
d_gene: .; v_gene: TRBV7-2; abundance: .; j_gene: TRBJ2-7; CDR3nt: TGTGCCAGCAGCTTAGGCGGAGTTACCTACGAGCAGTACTTC; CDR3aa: CASSLGGVTYEQYF
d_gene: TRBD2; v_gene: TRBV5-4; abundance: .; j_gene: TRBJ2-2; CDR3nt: TGTGCCAGCAGCCCTTCGTTGGCGGGGGGCACATCTTACGGGGAGCTGTTTTTT; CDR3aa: CASSPSLAGGTSYGELFF
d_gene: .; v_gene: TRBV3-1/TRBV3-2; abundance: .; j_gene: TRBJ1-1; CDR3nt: TGTGCCAGCAGCCCAGTCGTATCAGGCCTTACTACTGAAGCTTTCTTT; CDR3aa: CASSPVVSGLTTEAFF
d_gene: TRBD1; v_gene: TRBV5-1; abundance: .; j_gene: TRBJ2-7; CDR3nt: TGCGCCAGCAGCCGGGACAGGGACTACGAGCAGTACTTC; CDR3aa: CASSRDRDYEQYF
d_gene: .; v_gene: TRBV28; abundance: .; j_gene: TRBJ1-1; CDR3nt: TGTGCCAGCAGTTTACCCCCCATGGGGGCATGGGGAACTGAAGCTTTCTTT; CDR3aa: CASSLPPMGAWGTEAFF
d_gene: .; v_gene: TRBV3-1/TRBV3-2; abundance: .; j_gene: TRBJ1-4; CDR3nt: TGTGCCAGCAGCCGGGACTTTAATGAAAAACTGTTTTTT; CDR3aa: CASSRDFNEKLFF
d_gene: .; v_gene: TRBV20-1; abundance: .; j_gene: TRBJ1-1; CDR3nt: TGCAGTGCTAGAGGCGAAGAAGCTTTCTTT; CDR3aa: CSARGEEAFF
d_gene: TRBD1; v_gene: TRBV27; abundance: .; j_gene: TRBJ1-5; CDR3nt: TGTGCCAGCAGCCTCCGGACAGGAGATCAGGCCCAGCATTTT; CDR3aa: CASSLRTGDQAQHF
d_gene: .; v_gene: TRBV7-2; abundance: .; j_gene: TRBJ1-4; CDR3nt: TGTGCCAGCAGCTTAGCGGGGGGGACGTCTGAAAAACTGTTTTTT; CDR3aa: CASSLAGGTSEKLFF
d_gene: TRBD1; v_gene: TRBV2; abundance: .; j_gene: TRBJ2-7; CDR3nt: TGTGCCAGCAAGATCGGGACAGGGGAATCCTACGAGCAGTACTTC; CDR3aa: CASKIGTGESYEQYF
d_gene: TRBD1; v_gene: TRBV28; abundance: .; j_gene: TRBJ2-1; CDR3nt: TGTGCCAGCAGCGGGACAGGGGTGTACAATGAGCAGTTCTTC; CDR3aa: CASSGTGVYNEQFF
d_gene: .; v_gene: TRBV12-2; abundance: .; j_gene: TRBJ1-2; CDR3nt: TGTGCAAGTCGCATAGGAGGGAATGGTAACTATGGCTACACCTTC; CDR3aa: CASRIGGNGNYGYTF
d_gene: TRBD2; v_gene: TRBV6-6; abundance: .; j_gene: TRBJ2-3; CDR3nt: TGTGCCAGCAGTCCGGATGCGGGGGTAGATACGCAGTATTTT; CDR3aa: CASSPDAGVDTQYF
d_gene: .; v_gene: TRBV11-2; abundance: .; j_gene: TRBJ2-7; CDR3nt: TGTGCCAGCAGCTTAGAATCCCCGGGGAACGAGCAGTACTTC; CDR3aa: CASSLESPGNEQYF